This T cell receptor beta chain was recovered during a study of blood T cells in healthy people across ages. With a J-beta primer mix and a sample-barcoded 5' primer, a second PCR ran 7 to 11 cycles. One entry per CDR3 protein results from TCRdb running MiXCR on the 5' RACE reads. The data hold under 1 million distinct CDR3 sequences, with under 55% observed a single time. Germline trimming cut 5 bases from V and 6 bases from J; bases unmatched to any gene: 5. Germline-derived CDR1 and CDR2 are MNHNS and SASEGT. CDR3 length equals 13 residues. J is TRBJ2-3 and V is TRBV6-1; the match to TRBD2 covers 7 bases. Source material: blood. This receptor was identified in a man between 60 and 75 years old in good health. The CDR3 sequence is CASSRRGWDTQYF. CDR3 bases: TGTGCCAGCAGTCGGCGGGGGTGGGATACGCAGTATTTT.